This TCR beta chain stems from a study of vaccination and CD4 T cells after COVID-19. In the study overall: There were six male and four female convalescents, and two of them were Hispanic. Sampling that followed vaccination took place a median around 70 days after dose two, within a range of 14 to 241.

General study results and limits: For SARS-CoV-2-reactive clonotypes, the median went from 21 to 38, a nonsignificant increase.

Once obtained from cultured CD4+ T cells, the DNA was sequenced using the Oncomine TCR Beta short-read assay. One entry per CDR3 protein results from TCRdb running MiXCR on the PCR reads. Here the sample spans about 14,000 distinct CDR3 sequences, around 50% being singletons. With regard to this clonotype: Its specificity is not known.

Treatment of the sample: roughly 10-day PBMC culture with coronavirus spike peptide pools or control peptides (ViraFEST assay). V lost 1 base to trimming and J lost 5 bases, with 7 bases between them. Looked up from germline, CDR1 is SGHTA and CDR2 is FQGNSA. CDR3 length: 13 residues. The sequence came from a human donor who had recovered from COVID-19. The chain uses TRBV7-2 and TRBJ2-3; D gene unclear. What was sequenced was CD4+ T cells from blood, cultured in vitro. CDR3 nucleotide sequence: TGTGCCAGCAGCTTAGAGGCGGAAGATACGCAGTATTTT. Translation gives CASSLEAEDTQYF.